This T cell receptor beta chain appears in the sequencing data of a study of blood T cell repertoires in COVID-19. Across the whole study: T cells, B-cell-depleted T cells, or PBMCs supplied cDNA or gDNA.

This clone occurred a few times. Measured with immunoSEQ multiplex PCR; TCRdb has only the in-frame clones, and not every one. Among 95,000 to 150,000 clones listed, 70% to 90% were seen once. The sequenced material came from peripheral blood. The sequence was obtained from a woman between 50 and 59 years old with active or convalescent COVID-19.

The CDR3 sequence is CASSPGQNSPLHF. The DNA of the CDR3 is TGTGCCAGCAGCCCGGGACAGAATTCACCCCTCCACTTT. The V and J genes are TRBV4-2 and TRBJ1-6; the match to TRBD1 covers 7 bases. In germline, CDR1 is LGHNA, CDR2 YNFKEQ. The junction had 1 base not matched to a gene; V was cut back by 4 bases and J by 7 bases. This CDR3 has 13 residues.